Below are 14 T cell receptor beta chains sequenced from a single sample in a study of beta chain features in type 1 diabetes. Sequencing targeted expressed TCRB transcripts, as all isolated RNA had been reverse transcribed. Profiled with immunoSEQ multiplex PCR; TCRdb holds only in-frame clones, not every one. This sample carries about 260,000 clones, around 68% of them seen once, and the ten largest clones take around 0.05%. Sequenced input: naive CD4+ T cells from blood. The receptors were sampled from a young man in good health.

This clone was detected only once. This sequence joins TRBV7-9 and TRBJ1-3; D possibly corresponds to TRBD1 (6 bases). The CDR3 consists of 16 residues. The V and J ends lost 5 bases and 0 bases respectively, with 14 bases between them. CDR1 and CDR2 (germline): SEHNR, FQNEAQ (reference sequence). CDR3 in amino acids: CASSRPGGGSGNTIYF. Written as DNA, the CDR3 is TGTGCCAGCAGCCGGCCGGGGGGCGGCTCTGGAAACACCATATATTTT.

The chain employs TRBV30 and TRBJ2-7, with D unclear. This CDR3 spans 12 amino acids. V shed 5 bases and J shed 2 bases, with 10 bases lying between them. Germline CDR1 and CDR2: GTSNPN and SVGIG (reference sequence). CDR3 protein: CAWQTTAYEQYF. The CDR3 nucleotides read TGTGCCTGGCAGACGACGGCCTACGAGCAGTACTTC. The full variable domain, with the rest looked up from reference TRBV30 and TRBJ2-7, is SQTIHQWPATLVQPVGSPLSLECTVEGTSNPNLYWYRQAAGRGLQLLFYSVGIGQISSEVPQNLSASRPQDRQFILSSKKLLLSDSGFYLCAWQTTAYEQYFGPGTRLTVT.

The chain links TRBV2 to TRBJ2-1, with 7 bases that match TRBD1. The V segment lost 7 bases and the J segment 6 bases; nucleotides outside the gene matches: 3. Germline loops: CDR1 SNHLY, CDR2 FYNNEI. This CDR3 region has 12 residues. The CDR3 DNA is TGTGCCAGCACAGGGACAGTCAATGAGCAGTTCTTC. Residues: CASTGTVNEQFF.

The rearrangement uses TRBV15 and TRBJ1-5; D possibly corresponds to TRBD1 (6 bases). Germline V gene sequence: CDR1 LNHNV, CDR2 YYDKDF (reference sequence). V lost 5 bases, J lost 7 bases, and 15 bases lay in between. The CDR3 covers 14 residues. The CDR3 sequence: CATSSRDTPQPQHF. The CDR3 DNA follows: TGTGCCACCAGCTCCCGGGACACCCCACAGCCCCAGCATTTT.

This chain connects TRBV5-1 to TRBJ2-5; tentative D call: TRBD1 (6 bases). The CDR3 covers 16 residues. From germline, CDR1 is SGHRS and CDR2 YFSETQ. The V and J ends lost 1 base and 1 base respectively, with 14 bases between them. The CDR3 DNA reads TGCGCCAGCAGCTTGACAGGGCGAATTACCCAAGAGACCCAGTACTTC. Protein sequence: CASSLTGRITQETQYF.

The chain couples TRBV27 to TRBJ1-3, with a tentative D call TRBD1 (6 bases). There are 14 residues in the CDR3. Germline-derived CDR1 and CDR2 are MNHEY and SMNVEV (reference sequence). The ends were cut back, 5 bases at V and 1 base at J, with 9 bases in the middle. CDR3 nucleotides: TGTGCCAGCAGTCTCAGGGGTTCTGGAAACACCATATATTTT. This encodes CASSLRGSGNTIYF.

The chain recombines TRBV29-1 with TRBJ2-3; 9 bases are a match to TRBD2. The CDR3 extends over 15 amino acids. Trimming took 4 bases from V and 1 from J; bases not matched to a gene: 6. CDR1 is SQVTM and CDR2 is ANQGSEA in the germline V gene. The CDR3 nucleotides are TGCAGCGTTGCTGCTAGCGGGAAGGGCACAGATACGCAGTATTTT. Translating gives CSVAASGKGTDTQYF.

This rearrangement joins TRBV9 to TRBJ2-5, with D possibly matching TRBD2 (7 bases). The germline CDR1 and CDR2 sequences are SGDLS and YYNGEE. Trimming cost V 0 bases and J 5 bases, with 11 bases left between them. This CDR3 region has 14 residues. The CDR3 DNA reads TGTGCCAGCAGCGTAGAACAGGGAGGGGAGACCCAGTACTTC. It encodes CASSVEQGGETQYF.

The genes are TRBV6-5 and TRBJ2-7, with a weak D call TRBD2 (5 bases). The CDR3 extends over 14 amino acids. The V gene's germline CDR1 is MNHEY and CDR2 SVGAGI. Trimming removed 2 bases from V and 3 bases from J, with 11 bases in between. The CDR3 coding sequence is TGTGCCAGCAGTTACCAAGCGGAGAACTACGAGCAGTACTTC. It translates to CASSYQAENYEQYF.

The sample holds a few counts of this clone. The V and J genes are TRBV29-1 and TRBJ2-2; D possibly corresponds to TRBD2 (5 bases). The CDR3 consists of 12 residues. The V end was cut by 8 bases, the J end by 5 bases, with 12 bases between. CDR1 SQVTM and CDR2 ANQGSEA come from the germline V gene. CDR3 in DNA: TGCAGCTCTGGGAGCAGAACCGGGGAGCTGTTTTTT. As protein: CSSGSRTGELFF.

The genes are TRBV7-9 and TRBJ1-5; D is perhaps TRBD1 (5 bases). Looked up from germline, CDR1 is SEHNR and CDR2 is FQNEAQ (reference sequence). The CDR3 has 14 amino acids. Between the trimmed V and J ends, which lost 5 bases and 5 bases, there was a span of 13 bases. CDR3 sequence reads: CASSPQGDYQPQHF. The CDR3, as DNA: TGTGCCAGCAGCCCTCAGGGAGATTATCAGCCCCAGCATTTT.

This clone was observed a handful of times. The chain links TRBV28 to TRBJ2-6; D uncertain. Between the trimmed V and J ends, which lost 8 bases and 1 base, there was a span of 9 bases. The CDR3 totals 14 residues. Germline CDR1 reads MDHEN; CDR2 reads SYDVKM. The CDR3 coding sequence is TGTGCCAGCCAGACATGGTCTGGGGCCAACGTCCTGACTTTC. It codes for CASQTWSGANVLTF.

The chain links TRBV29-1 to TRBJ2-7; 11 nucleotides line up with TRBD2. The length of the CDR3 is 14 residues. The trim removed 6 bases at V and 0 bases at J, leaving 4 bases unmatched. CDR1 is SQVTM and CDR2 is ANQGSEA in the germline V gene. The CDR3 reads CSVTGLAASYEQYF. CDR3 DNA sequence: TGCAGCGTGACGGGACTAGCGGCCTCCTACGAGCAGTACTTC.

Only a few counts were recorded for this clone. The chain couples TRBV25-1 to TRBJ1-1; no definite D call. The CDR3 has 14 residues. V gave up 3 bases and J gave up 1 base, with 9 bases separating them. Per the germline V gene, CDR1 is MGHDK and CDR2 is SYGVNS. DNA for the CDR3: TGTGCCAGCAGTGATAACGTGCCGAACACTGAAGCTTTCTTT. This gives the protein CASSDNVPNTEAFF.